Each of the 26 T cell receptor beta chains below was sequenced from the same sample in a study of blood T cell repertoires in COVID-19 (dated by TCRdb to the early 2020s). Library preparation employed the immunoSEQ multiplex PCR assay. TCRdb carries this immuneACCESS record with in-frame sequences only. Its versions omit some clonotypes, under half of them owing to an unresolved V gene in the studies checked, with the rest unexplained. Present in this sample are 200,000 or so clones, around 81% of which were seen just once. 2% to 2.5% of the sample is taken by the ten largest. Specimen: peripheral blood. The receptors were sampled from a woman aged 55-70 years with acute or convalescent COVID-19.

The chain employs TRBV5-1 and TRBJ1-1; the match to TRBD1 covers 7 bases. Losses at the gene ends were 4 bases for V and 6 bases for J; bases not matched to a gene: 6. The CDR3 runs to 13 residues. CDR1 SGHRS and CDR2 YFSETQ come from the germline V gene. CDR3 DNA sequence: TGCGCCAGCAGCCCGACAGGGCAGGCTGAAGCTTTCTTT. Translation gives CASSPTGQAEAFF.

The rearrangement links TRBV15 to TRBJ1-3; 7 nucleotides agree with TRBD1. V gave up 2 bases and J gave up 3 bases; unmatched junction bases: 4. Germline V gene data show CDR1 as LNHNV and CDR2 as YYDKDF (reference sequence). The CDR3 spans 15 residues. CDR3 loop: CATSRLGQDGNTIYF. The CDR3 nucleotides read TGTGCCACCAGCAGACTCGGACAGGATGGAAACACCATATATTTT.

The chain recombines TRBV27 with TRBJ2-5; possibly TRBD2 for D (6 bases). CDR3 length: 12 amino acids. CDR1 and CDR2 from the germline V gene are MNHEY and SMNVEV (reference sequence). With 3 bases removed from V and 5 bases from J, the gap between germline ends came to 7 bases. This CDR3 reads CASSFLAETQYF. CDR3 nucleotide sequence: TGTGCCAGCAGTTTCCTAGCGGAGACCCAGTACTTC.

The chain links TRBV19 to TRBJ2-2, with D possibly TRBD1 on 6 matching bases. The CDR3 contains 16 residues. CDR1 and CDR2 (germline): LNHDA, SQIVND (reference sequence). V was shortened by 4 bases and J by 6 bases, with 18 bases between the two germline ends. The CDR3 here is CASSTPFTGSAGELFF. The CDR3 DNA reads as TGTGCCAGTAGTACCCCGTTTACAGGGTCCGCCGGGGAGCTGTTTTTT. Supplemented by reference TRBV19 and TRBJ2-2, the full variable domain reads DGGITQSPKYLFRKEGQNVTLSCEQNLNHDAMYWYRQDPGQGLRLIYYSQIVNDFQKGDIAEGYSVSREKKESFPLTVTSAQKNPTAFYLCASSTPFTGSAGELFFGEGSRLTVL.

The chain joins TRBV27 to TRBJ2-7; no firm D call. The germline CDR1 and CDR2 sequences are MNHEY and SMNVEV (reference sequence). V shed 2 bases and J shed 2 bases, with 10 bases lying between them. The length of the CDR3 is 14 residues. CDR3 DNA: TGTGCCAGCAGTTTAACCGTAAAGCCCTACGAGCAGTACTTC. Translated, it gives CASSLTVKPYEQYF.

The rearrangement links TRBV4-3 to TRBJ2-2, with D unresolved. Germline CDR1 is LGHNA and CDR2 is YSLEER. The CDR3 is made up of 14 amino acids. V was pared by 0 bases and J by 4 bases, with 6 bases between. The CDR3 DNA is TGCGCCAGCAGCCAAGATGGGCGCACCGGGGAGCTGTTTTTT. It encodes CASSQDGRTGELFF.

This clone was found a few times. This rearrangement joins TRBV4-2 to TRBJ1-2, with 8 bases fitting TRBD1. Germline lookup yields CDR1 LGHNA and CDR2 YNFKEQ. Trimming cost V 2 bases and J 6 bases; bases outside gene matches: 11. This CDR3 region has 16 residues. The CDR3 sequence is CASSQQKEQGANGYTF. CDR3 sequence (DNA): TGTGCCAGCAGCCAACAGAAGGAGCAGGGGGCGAATGGCTACACCTTC.

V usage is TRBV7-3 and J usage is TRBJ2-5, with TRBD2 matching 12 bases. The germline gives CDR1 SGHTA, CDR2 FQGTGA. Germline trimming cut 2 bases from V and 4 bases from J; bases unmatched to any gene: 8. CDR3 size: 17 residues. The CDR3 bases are TGTGCCAGCAGCTTAGGGCTAGCGGGGGGGAGCGGAGAGACCCAGTACTTC. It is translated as CASSLGLAGGSGETQYF.

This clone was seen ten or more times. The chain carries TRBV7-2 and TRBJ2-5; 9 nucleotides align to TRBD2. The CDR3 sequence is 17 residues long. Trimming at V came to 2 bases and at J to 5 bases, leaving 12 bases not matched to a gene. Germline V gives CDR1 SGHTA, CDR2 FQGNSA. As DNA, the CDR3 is TGTGCCAGCAGCTTATATGGGCGGGGGGGCCTCTCCGAGACCCAGTACTTC. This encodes CASSLYGRGGLSETQYF.

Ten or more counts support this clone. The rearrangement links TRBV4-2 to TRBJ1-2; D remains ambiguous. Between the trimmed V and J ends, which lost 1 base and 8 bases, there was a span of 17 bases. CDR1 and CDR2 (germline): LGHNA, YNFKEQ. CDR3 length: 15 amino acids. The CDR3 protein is CASSQVQKPVGGYTF. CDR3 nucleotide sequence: TGTGCCAGCAGCCAAGTGCAAAAACCAGTGGGCGGCTACACCTTC.

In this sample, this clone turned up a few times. The chain's CDR3 is CASSEDKNTEAFF. DNA of the CDR3: TGCGCCAGCAGTGAGGACAAGAACACTGAAGCTTTCTTT. The chain combines TRBV10-1 with TRBJ1-1; no reliable D call. The CDR3 is 13 residues long. Germline CDR1 reads WNHNN; CDR2 reads SYGVQD (reference sequence). The V end was cut by 2 bases, the J end by 1 base, with 5 bases between.

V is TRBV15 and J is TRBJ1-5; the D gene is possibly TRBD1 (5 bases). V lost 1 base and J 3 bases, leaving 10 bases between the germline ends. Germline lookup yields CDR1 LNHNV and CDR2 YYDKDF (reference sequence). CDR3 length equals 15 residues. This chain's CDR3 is CATSRGRGDNQPQHF. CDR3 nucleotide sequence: TGTGCCACCAGCAGAGGGAGGGGAGACAATCAGCCCCAGCATTTT.

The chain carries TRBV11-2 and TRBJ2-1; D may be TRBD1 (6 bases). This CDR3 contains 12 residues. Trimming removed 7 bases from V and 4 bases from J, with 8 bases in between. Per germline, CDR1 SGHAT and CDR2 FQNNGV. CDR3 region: CASMGTYNEQFF. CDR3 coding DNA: TGTGCCAGCATGGGGACATACAATGAGCAGTTCTTC.

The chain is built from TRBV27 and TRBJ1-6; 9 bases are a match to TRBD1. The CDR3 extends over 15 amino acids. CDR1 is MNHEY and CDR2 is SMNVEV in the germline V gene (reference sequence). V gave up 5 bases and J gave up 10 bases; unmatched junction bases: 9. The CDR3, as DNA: TGTGCCAGCAGTAAACAGGGGGCAAGTGGGTCACCCCTCCACTTT. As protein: CASSKQGASGSPLHF.

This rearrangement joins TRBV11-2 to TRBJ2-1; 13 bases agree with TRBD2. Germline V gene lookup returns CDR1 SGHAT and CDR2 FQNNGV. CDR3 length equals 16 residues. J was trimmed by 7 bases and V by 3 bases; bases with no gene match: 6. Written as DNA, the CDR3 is TGTGCCAGCAGCTTCCGACTAGCGGGGGGAGGGAATGAGCAGTTCTTC. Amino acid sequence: CASSFRLAGGGNEQFF.

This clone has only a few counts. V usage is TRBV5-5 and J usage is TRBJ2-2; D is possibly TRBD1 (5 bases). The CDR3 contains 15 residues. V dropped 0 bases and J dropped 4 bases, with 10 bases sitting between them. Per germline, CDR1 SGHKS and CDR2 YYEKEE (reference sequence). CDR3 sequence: CASSLVWQGTGELFF. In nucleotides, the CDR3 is TGTGCCAGCAGCTTGGTATGGCAGGGCACCGGGGAGCTGTTTTTT.

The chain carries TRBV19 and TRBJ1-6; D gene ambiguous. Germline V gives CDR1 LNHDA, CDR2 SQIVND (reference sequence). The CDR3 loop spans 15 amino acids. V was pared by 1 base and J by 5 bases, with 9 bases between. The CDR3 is CASSIAVADNSPLHF. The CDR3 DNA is TGTGCCAGTAGTATAGCCGTCGCGGATAATTCACCCCTCCACTTT.

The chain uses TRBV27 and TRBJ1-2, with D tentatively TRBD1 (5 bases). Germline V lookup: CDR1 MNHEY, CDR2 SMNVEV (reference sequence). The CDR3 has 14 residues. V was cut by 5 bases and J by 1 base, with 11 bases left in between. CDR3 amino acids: CASSPGGVNYGYTF. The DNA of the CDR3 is TGTGCCAGCAGTCCCGGAGGGGTTAACTATGGCTACACCTTC.

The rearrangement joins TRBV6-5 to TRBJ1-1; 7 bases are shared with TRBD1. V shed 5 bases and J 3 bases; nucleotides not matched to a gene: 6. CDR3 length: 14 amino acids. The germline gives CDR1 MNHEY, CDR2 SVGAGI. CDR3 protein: CASSPLQGHTEAFF. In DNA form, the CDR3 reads TGTGCCAGCAGTCCACTACAGGGGCACACTGAAGCTTTCTTT.

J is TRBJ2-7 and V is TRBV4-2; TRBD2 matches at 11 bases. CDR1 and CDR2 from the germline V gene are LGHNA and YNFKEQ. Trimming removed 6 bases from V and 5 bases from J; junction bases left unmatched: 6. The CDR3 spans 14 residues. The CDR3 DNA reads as TGTGCCAGCAGGCTAGCGGGGGGTGGGGACGAGCAGTACTTC. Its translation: CASRLAGGGDEQYF.

The CDR3 loop reads CASSLSGGEGYGYTF. The DNA for the CDR3 is TGCGCCAGCAGTCTTTCCGGGGGGGAAGGATATGGCTACACCTTC. The V call is TRBV4-1, the J call TRBJ1-2, with D maybe TRBD1 (5 bases). The germline gives CDR1 MGHRA, CDR2 YSYEKL. Trimming left V 6 bases short and J 5 bases short, with 19 bases between. This CDR3 spans 15 amino acids.

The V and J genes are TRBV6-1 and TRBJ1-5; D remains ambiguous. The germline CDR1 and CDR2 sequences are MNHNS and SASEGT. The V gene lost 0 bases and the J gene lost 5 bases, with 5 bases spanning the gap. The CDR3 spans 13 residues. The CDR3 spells CASSEAFDQPQHF. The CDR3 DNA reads TGTGCCAGCAGTGAAGCGTTCGATCAGCCCCAGCATTTT.

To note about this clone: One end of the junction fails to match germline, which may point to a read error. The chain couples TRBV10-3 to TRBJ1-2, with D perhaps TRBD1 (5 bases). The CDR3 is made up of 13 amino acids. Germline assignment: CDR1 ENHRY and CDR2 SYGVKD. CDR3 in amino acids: CAISEFSNRDWDF. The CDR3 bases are TGTGCCATCAGTGAGTTTTCAAACCGGGACTGGGACTTT.

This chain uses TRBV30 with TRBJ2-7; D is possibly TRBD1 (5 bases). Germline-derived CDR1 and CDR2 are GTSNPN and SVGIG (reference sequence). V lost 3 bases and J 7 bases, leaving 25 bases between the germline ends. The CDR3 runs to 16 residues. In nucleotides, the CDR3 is TGTGCCTGGAGCCCAGACACCGTAAAGGGGCTAGAGGAGCAGTACTTC. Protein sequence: CAWSPDTVKGLEEQYF.

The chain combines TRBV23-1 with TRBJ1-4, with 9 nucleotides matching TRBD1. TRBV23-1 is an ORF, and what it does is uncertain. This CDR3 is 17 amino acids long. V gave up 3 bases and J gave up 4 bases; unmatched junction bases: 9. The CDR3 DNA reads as TGCGCCAGCAGTCAGGGACCAAGGGACAGGGATAATGAAAAACTGTTTTTT. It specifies CASSQGPRDRDNEKLFF.

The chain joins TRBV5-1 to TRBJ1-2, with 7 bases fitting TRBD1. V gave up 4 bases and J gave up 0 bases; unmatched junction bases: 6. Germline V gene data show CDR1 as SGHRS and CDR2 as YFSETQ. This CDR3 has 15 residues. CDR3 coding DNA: TGCGCCAGCAGCCCGGGACAGACCGCTAACTATGGCTACACCTTC. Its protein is CASSPGQTANYGYTF.